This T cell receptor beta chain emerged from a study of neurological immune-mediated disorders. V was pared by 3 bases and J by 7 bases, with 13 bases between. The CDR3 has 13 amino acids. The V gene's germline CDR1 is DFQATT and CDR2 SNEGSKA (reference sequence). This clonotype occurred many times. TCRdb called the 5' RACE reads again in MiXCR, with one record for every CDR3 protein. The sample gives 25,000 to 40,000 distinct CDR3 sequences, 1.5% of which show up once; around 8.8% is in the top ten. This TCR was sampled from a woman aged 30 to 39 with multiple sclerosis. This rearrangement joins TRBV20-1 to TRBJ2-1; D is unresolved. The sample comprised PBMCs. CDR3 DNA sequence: TGCAGTGCTAGTTCGGGCAGACAAAATGAGCAGTTCTTC. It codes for CSASSGRQNEQFF.